This entry is about one T cell receptor beta chain. Its matching antigen is unknown. This sample was included in a study of cytomegalovirus exposure and HLA in healthy donors. The CDR3 is 12 residues long. V gave up 2 bases and J gave up 11 bases, with 12 bases separating them. Germline V gene lookup returns CDR1 SGHVS and CDR2 FQNEAQ. The PCR ran on 60 Vbeta and 13 Jbeta primers. Assay used: immunoSEQ multiplex PCR; TCRdb lists only in-frame clones, some missing. The sample comprises 95,000 to 150,000 clones, around 81% of which are singletons, and approximately 1.2% rests with the top ten. Findings of the study overall: Only CMV serostatus was available as immune exposure information. The authors listed 164 TCR beta chains as cytomegalovirus-associated. In an earlier analysis, about 87% or about 30%: the productive usage of most TCR beta V segments. Around 18,000 TCR beta sequences were associated with HLA alleles at 0.05 false discovery rate in a later analysis.

The origin of this receptor is a female donor in good health and CMV-seronegative. Material for sequencing was PBMCs. The rearrangement links TRBV7-8 to TRBJ2-5, with D possibly matching TRBD2 (5 bases). CDR3 region: CASSLWGEEQYF. The CDR3 region has the DNA TGTGCCAGCAGCTTATGGGGAGAGGAGCAGTACTTC.